The next 7 T cell receptor beta chains were all read from a single sample in a study of preoperative IRX-2 immunotherapy in early breast cancer (dated by TCRdb to between 2018 and 2021). Sample treatment or condition, as interpreted from the label and publication: preoperative locoregional IRX-2 cytokine immunotherapy. Library preparation employed the immunoSEQ multiplex PCR assay. The clones in this table, taken by TCRdb from immuneACCESS, are in-frame only. Not every clone is retained; where verified, under half of the shortfall comes from an unresolved V gene, and the cause of the rest is unknown. Across this sample there are under 40,000 clones, with nearly 95% seen only once. Of the sample, about 6.8% falls within the top ten clones. This sample was obtained from a patient treated with IRX-2 immunotherapy. These receptors came from a human donor with breast cancer.

The genes are TRBV18 and TRBJ2-7, with D hard to call. The CDR3 contains 15 residues. Per germline, CDR1 KGHSH and CDR2 LQKENI. V was pared by 3 bases and J by 0 bases, with 12 bases between. CDR3 DNA sequence: TGTGCCAGCTCACCCTCCCGGGCCAGCTCCTACGAGCAGTACTTC. It codes for CASSPSRASSYEQYF.

This chain uses TRBV9 with TRBJ2-1, with D possibly matching TRBD1 (6 bases). This CDR3 has 16 amino acids. Germline V lookup: CDR1 SGDLS, CDR2 YYNGEE. The germline V and J ends were trimmed by 4 bases and 3 bases, with 17 bases remaining between them. In DNA form, the CDR3 reads TGTGCCAGCAGCTTACCCCTAGGGGGAAACTACAATGAGCAGTTCTTC. This translates into CASSLPLGGNYNEQFF.

The rearrangement uses TRBV4-2 and TRBJ1-1; D is perhaps TRBD1 (6 bases). Germline loops: CDR1 LGHNA, CDR2 YNFKEQ. This CDR3 is built from 15 residues. Between the trimmed V and J ends, which lost 2 bases and 4 bases, there was a span of 14 bases. As DNA, the CDR3 is TGTGCCAGCAGCCAATTCCCGGGGGCCGGCACTGAAGCTTTCTTT. Translation: CASSQFPGAGTEAFF.

This rearrangement joins TRBV9 to TRBJ2-3; D is uncertain. This CDR3 is built from 12 residues. V was cut by 3 bases and J by 6 bases, with 8 bases left in between. CDR1 SGDLS and CDR2 YYNGEE come from the germline V gene. CDR3 in amino acids: CASSAALDTQYF. The CDR3, as DNA: TGTGCCAGCAGCGCGGCCTTGGATACGCAGTATTTT.

The chain links TRBV7-8 to TRBJ2-5, with 14 positions matching TRBD2. J gave up 4 bases and V 3 bases, and 4 bases lay outside the gene matches. In germline, CDR1 is SGHVS, CDR2 FQNEAQ. This CDR3 contains 16 residues. Written as DNA, the CDR3 is TGTGCCAGCAGCTTGACTAGCGGGAGGGCCTTAGAGACCCAGTACTTC. This translates into CASSLTSGRALETQYF.

The rearrangement joins TRBV7-2 to TRBJ2-5; 9 nucleotides align to TRBD2. Unmatched junction bases numbered 6, after V lost 1 base and J lost 3 bases. Germline V CDR1 and CDR2: SGHTA, FQGNSA. The CDR3 spans 16 residues. CDR3 amino acids: CASSLGGTSFKETQYF. In DNA form, the CDR3 reads TGTGCCAGCAGCTTAGGAGGGACTAGCTTCAAAGAGACCCAGTACTTC.

The CDR3 DNA sequence: TGCGCCAGCAAGCCCGATTTGGGCTCCTACAATGAGCAGTTCTTC. It yields the protein CASKPDLGSYNEQFF. The gene calls are TRBV5-1 and TRBJ2-1; D remains unclear. This CDR3 spans 15 amino acids. The ends were cut back, 6 bases at V and 0 bases at J, with 13 bases in the middle. Per germline, CDR1 SGHRS and CDR2 YFSETQ.